This T cell receptor (beta chain) was recorded in a study of T cell repertoires in cytomegalovirus infection (dated by TCRdb to between 2017 and 2020). Some background on the complete study: Donor HLA type was relevant to the analysis, because carriage of CMV infection together with the matching HLA type was indicated by public TCR beta signatures. Summary of the overall study and its limitations: The ex vivo response was dominated by HLA-C-restricted CMV-specific TCR beta clonotypes, which also provided the single most frequent clonotype in two of eight donors. Cumulative frequency of public TCR beta family members discriminated carriers of CMV infection plus the relevant HLA type in this cohort and an independent 352-donor cohort.

This clonotype was seen more than once but under ten times. No cognate antigen has been identified for it. No per-base quality is available; no much larger clone lies one base away. The sequencing machine was an Illumina HiSeq 1500. TCRdb took the public reads, trimmed them with fastp at Q25, ran MiXCR for clone calling and kept in-frame beta chains. Each CDR3 protein gets just one entry, which takes the most common genes and DNA from the rows behind it. The sample table holds about 330,000 distinct CDR3 sequences, of which more than 8% were seen once. The ten biggest clones cover over 3.5% of the sample. The specimen was PBMCs. This sequence was found in a human donor in good health (CMV status not recorded). Some clones in this sample may be carry-over from other donors' samples.

The CDR3 sequence is CASSLGSGGANNEQFF. The bases read TGTGCCAGCAGCTTAGGATCAGGGGGCGCGAACAATGAGCAGTTCTTC. Recombination joined TRBV7-6 with TRBJ2-1; the central 8 bases match TRBD1. The CDR3 measures 16 amino acids from cysteine to phenylalanine. Only CDR3 DNA is held: 48 bases, read in frame from base 1. V is pruned by 1 base and J by 5 bases, leaving 7 bases of the junction without a gene match. The germline V gene gives CDR1 as SGHVS and CDR2 as FNYEAQ.